These 21 T cell receptor beta chains came from one sample sequenced in a study of T cell repertoires in cytomegalovirus infection. Via MiXCR, TCRdb re-called the reads, giving one row per CDR3 protein. Here the sample spans tens of thousands of distinct CDR3 sequences, approximately 3.6% being singletons. Sample: PBMCs. These receptors came from a human donor in good health (CMV status not recorded). Some clones in this sample may be carry-over from other donors' samples.

This clonotype showed up many times. The chain links TRBV5-4 to TRBJ2-1; 11 nucleotides line up with TRBD2. V lost 0 bases, J lost 14 bases, and 7 bases stayed unmatched. The CDR3 sequence is 14 residues long. CDR1 and CDR2 from the germline V gene are SGHNT and YYREEE (reference sequence). CDR3 nucleotide sequence: TGTGCCAGCAGCTTGGATAGCGGGAGGGCCAGGGAGTTCTTC. It specifies CASSLDSGRAREFF.

Many counts were recorded for this clonotype. The chain joins TRBV7-2 to TRBJ2-2; 7 bases fit TRBD1. J lost 3 bases, V lost 7 bases, and 8 bases had no gene match. Germline V gene data show CDR1 as SGHTA and CDR2 as FQGNSA. The CDR3 is 15 amino acids. The CDR3 is CASNSGQVHTGELFF. CDR3 DNA sequence: TGTGCCAGCAACTCAGGACAGGTCCACACCGGGGAGCTGTTTTTT. Full variable domain (remainder filled in from reference TRBV7-2 and TRBJ2-2): GAGVSQSPSNKVTEKGKDVELRCDPISGHTALYWYRQSLGQGLEFLIYFQGNSAPDKSGLPSDRFSAERTGGSVSTLTIQRTQQEDSAVYLCASNSGQVHTGELFFGEGSRLTVL.

At least ten counts were recorded for this clonotype. The chain uses TRBV6-6 and TRBJ2-7; D is perhaps TRBD1 (5 bases). V dropped 8 bases and J dropped 2 bases, with 10 bases sitting between them. This CDR3 comprises 12 residues. The germline gives CDR1 MNHNY, CDR2 SVGAGI (reference sequence). The CDR3 region has the DNA TGTGCCAGCCAGGGTAGTCCCTACGAGCAGTACTTC. This sequence encodes CASQGSPYEQYF.

This clonotype has ten or more counts. The chain uses TRBV6-6 and TRBJ2-7; possible D gene TRBD2, 5 bases. The CDR3 spans 14 residues. The V gene lost 7 bases and the J gene lost 0 bases, with 13 bases spanning the gap. CDR1 and CDR2 from the germline V gene are MNHNY and SVGAGI (reference sequence). The CDR3 DNA follows: TGTGCCAGCACCCTACTAGGGAGCTCCTACGAGCAGTACTTC. Protein: CASTLLGSSYEQYF.

This clonotype was seen many times. V gene TRBV7-2 combines with J gene TRBJ2-7; 7 bases match TRBD2. Looked up from germline, CDR1 is SGHTA and CDR2 is FQGNSA. V shed 6 bases and J 6 bases; nucleotides not matched to a gene: 8. This CDR3 has 13 residues. CDR3 sequence (DNA): TGTGCCAGCAGTTTGGGGGGGGTCTCCGAGCAGTACTTC. Amino acid sequence: CASSLGGVSEQYF.

This clonotype has more than one count but fewer than ten. The rearrangement uses TRBV7-6 and TRBJ1-3, with D possibly TRBD1 on 5 matching bases. This CDR3 region has 16 residues. Germline lookup yields CDR1 SGHVS and CDR2 FNYEAQ. Trimming cost V 5 bases and J 0 bases, with 14 bases left between them. Here the CDR3 reads CASSPQQDYSGNTIYF. The CDR3 DNA is TGTGCCAGCAGCCCACAACAGGATTACTCTGGAAACACCATATATTTT. The full variable domain, rest sourced from reference TRBV7-6 and TRBJ1-3, is GAGVSQSPRYKVTKRGQDVALRCDPISGHVSLYWYRQALGQGPEFLTYFNYEAQQDKSGLPNDRFSAERPEGSISTLTIQRTEQRDSAMYRCASSPQQDYSGNTIYFGEGSWLTVV.

This clonotype was counted many times. The chain joins TRBV10-3 to TRBJ2-3, with 11 positions matching TRBD2. Germline lookup yields CDR1 ENHRY and CDR2 SYGVKD. J gave up 5 bases and V 6 bases, and 4 bases lay outside the gene matches. CDR3 length: 14 amino acids. The CDR3 nucleotides are TGTGCCATCAGGGACGGGACTAGCGGAGATACGCAGTATTTT. It translates to CAIRDGTSGDTQYF.

This clonotype has at least ten counts. The V and J genes are TRBV6-8 and TRBJ2-7; 7 bases are a match to TRBD2. There are 16 residues in the CDR3. The germline V gene encodes CDR1 MNHGY and CDR2 SAAAGT. V was clipped by 6 bases and J by 1 base; unmatched bases: 12. The CDR3 coding sequence is TGTGCCAGCAGGCCGGGCGACTTGCGGGAGTCCTACGAGCAGTACTTC. It specifies CASRPGDLRESYEQYF.

This clonotype was counted at least ten times. The chain employs TRBV7-2 and TRBJ2-5; D is perhaps TRBD1 (6 bases). The CDR3 extends over 13 amino acids. Per the germline V gene, CDR1 is SGHTA and CDR2 is FQGNSA. Trimming took off 1 base at V and 12 bases at J, with 15 bases between the two ends. As DNA, the CDR3 is TGTGCCAGCAGCTTAGTTATGGACAGCCCAGAGTACTTC. It translates to CASSLVMDSPEYF. The whole variable domain, remainder taken from reference TRBV7-2 and TRBJ2-5, is GAGVSQSPSNKVTEKGKDVELRCDPISGHTALYWYRQSLGQGLEFLIYFQGNSAPDKSGLPSDRFSAERTGGSVSTLTIQRTQQEDSAVYLCASSLVMDSPEYFGPGTRLLVL.

This clonotype has ten or more counts. The chain couples TRBV20-1 to TRBJ2-6; D remains unclear. This CDR3 is 15 amino acids long. The V and J ends lost 3 bases and 0 bases respectively, with 9 bases between them. CDR1 and CDR2 from the germline V gene are DFQATT and SNEGSKA (reference sequence). This chain's CDR3 is CSASDTISGANVLTF. The CDR3 DNA follows: TGCAGTGCTAGCGACACGATCTCTGGGGCCAACGTCCTGACTTTC.

This clonotype appeared many times. This chain joins TRBV7-2 and TRBJ2-5, with no clear D. CDR3 length equals 13 residues. Germline values: CDR1 SGHTA, CDR2 FQGNSA. Trimming took 4 bases from V and 0 from J, leaving 6 bases between them. The CDR3 nucleotides are TGTGCCAGCAGCTCTACCTACCAAGAGACCCAGTACTTC. It codes for CASSSTYQETQYF.

In this sample, this clonotype turned up many times. The chain uses TRBV28 and TRBJ1-5, with D uncertain. Trimming removed 5 bases at V and 6 bases at J, with 8 bases between. This CDR3 is 12 amino acids long. The germline V gene has CDR1 MDHEN and CDR2 SYDVKM. The CDR3 DNA reads as TGTGCCAGCAGTCTTTACCGTCAGCCCCAGCATTTT. It specifies CASSLYRQPQHF.

This clonotype was found many times. The V call is TRBV28, the J call TRBJ2-1; TRBD2 might be the D (6 bases). The ends were cut back, 6 bases at V and 6 bases at J, with 9 bases in the middle. From germline, CDR1 is MDHEN and CDR2 SYDVKM. The CDR3 extends over 12 amino acids. CDR3 in DNA: TGTGCCAGCAGGACTAGTCCCAATGAGCAGTTCTTC. Translated: CASRTSPNEQFF.

This clonotype was found many times. V and J are TRBV12-3 or TRBV12-4 and TRBJ1-5, with 12 bases lining up with TRBD1. V was clipped by 3 bases and J by 5 bases; unmatched bases: 2. This CDR3 spans 15 amino acids. The CDR3 sequence: CASSFGTGGYQPQHF. CDR3 bases: TGTGCCAGCAGTTTCGGGACAGGGGGCTATCAGCCCCAGCATTTT.

This clonotype was seen at least ten times. The chain has TRBV7-8 and TRBJ1-1, with D possibly matching TRBD1 (6 bases). Germline V lookup: CDR1 SGHVS, CDR2 FQNEAQ. Between the trimmed V and J ends, which lost 4 bases and 2 bases, there was a span of 14 bases. The CDR3 spans 15 residues. CDR3 region: CASSSHRDRNTEAFF. The CDR3 DNA sequence: TGTGCCAGCAGCTCTCACAGGGATAGAAACACTGAAGCTTTCTTT. Drawing the rest from reference TRBV7-8 and TRBJ1-1, the complete variable domain is GAGVSQSPRYKVAKRGQDVALRCDPISGHVSLFWYQQALGQGPEFLTYFQNEAQLDKSGLPSDRFFAERPEGSVSTLKIQRTQQEDSAVYLCASSSHRDRNTEAFFGQGTRLTVV.

This clonotype was picked up many times. The rearrangement links TRBV20-1 to TRBJ2-3; maybe TRBD1 (5 bases). V lost 2 bases and J lost 2, with 8 bases in between. CDR3 length equals 13 residues. The germline CDR1 and CDR2 sequences are DFQATT and SNEGSKA (reference sequence). The CDR3 DNA is TGCAGTGCTAGACAGGGAACCACAGATACGCAGTATTTT. Translated: CSARQGTTDTQYF.

This clonotype occurred many times. The chain links TRBV7-8 to TRBJ1-6; no reliable D call. The CDR3 is made up of 15 amino acids. The germline V gene has CDR1 SGHVS and CDR2 FQNEAQ. The ends were cut back, 1 base at V and 2 bases at J, with 6 bases in the middle. CDR3 coding DNA: TGTGCCAGCAGCTTAGGTGTTACCTATAATTCACCCCTCCACTTT. Protein: CASSLGVTYNSPLHF.

This clonotype was recorded at least ten times. The chain carries TRBV28 and TRBJ2-1; 13 bases line up with TRBD2. The CDR3 is made up of 17 amino acids. Germline V gene lookup returns CDR1 MDHEN and CDR2 SYDVKM. V dropped 3 bases and J dropped 5; count of bases not matched to a gene: 7. CDR3 sequence (DNA): TGTGCCAGCAGTTTTCGAGGACTAGCGGGAGACAACAATGAGCAGTTCTTC. It yields the protein CASSFRGLAGDNNEQFF.

This clonotype came up many times. CDR3 sequence reads: CASSQDFAGMAKNIQYF. As DNA, the CDR3 is TGCGCCAGCAGCCAAGATTTTGCAGGGATGGCCAAAAACATTCAGTACTTC. V usage is TRBV4-3 and J usage is TRBJ2-4, with D perhaps matching TRBD1 (5 bases). The germline CDR1 and CDR2 sequences are LGHNA and YSLEER. V was clipped by 0 bases and J by 1 base, with 13 bases between them. This CDR3 contains 17 residues.

This clonotype was seen many times. The genes are TRBV7-2 and TRBJ1-6, with unresolved D. This CDR3 spans 16 amino acids. V was trimmed by 4 bases and J by 9 bases, leaving 19 bases between them. Per the germline V gene, CDR1 is SGHTA and CDR2 is FQGNSA. The CDR3 DNA is TGTGCCAGCAGCTCAAAAACCCGGGAATCCGGTTCACCCCTCCACTTT. Translating gives CASSSKTRESGSPLHF.

This clonotype has a count of ten or more. The rearrangement joins TRBV4-2 to TRBJ2-4; a possible D gene is TRBD2 (5 bases). Germline V lookup: CDR1 LGHNA, CDR2 YNFKEQ. The CDR3 has 19 amino acids. V was trimmed by 0 bases and J by 6 bases, leaving 24 bases between them. Here the CDR3 DNA reads TGTGCCAGCAGCCAAGATACTTCTTACGTTGGTAGCGACTCAAACATTCAGTACTTC. This codes for CASSQDTSYVGSDSNIQYF.